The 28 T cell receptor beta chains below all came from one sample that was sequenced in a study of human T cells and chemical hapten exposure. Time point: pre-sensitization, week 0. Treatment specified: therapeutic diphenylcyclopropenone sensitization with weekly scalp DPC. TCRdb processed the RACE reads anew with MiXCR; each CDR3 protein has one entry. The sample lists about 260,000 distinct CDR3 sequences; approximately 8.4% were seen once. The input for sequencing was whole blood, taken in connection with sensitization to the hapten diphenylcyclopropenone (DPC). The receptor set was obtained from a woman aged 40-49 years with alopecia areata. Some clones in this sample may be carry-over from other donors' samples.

The CDR3 DNA reads TGTGCCAGCCCGCCGTCTGGGGGACTCACCTGGGGTAGAGACACTGAAGCTTTCTTT. This gives the protein CASPPSGGLTWGRDTEAFF. J is TRBJ1-1 and V is TRBV28; tentatively, D is TRBD1 (5 bases). The CDR3 totals 19 residues. V lost 8 bases and J 3 bases, leaving 31 bases between the germline ends. CDR1 and CDR2 (germline): MDHEN, SYDVKM.

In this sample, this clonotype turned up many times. CDR3 nucleotides: TGTGCCAGCAGTCCAACAGGATTGGGCAATGAGCAGTTCTTC. Translating gives CASSPTGLGNEQFF. The rearrangement uses TRBV6-5 and TRBJ2-1, with D possibly matching TRBD1 (5 bases). Trimming stripped 5 bases from V and 6 bases from J, with 14 bases between. The CDR3 spans 14 residues. Germline CDR1 reads MNHEY; CDR2 reads SVGAGI.

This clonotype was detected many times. The CDR3 reads CASSPRGPGYNEQFF. The CDR3 DNA sequence: TGTGCCAGCAGCCCCAGGGGGCCAGGGTACAATGAGCAGTTCTTC. The gene calls are TRBV12-3 or TRBV12-4 and TRBJ2-1; the match to TRBD1 covers 8 bases. The J segment lost 4 bases and the V segment lost 6 bases, leaving 8 bases of the junction unmatched. The CDR3 is made up of 15 amino acids.

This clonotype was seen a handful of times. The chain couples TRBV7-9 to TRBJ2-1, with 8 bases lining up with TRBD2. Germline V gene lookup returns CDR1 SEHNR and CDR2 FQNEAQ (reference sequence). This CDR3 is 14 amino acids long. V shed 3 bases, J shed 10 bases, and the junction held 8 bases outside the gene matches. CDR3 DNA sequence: TGTGCCAGCAGCTTCCAGACTAGCGACCCAGAGCAGTTCTTC. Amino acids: CASSFQTSDPEQFF.

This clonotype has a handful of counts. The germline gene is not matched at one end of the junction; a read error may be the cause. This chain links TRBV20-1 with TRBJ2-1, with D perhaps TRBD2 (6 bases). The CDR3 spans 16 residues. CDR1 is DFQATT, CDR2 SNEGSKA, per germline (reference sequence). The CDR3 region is CSAGEGGAISYNEQFF. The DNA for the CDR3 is TGCAGTGCTGGAGAAGGAGGGGCTATCTCCTACAATGAGCAGTTCTTC.

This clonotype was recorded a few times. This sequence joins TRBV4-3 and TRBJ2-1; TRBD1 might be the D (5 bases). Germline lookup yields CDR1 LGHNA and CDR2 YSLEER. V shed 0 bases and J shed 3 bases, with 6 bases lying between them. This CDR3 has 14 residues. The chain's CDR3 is CASSQDRVYNEQFF. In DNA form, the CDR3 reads TGCGCCAGCAGCCAAGACAGGGTCTACAATGAGCAGTTCTTC.

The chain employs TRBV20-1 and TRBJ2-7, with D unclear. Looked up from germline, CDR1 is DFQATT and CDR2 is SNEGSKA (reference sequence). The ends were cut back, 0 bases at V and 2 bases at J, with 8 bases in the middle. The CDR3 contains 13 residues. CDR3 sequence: CSAREFRPYEQYF. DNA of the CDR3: TGCAGTGCTAGAGAGTTCAGGCCCTACGAGCAGTACTTC.

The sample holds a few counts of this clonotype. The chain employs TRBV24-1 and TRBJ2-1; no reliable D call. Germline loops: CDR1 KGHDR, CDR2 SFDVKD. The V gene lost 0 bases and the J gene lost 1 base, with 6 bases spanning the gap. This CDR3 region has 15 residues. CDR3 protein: CATSDLISSYNEQFF. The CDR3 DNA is TGTGCCACCAGTGATTTGATCAGTTCCTACAATGAGCAGTTCTTC.

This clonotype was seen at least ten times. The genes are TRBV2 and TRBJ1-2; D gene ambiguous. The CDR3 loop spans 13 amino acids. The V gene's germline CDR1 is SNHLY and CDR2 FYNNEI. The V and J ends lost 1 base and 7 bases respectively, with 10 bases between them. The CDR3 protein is CASSEVGKSGYTF. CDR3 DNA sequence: TGTGCCAGCAGTGAAGTCGGGAAGAGTGGCTACACCTTC.

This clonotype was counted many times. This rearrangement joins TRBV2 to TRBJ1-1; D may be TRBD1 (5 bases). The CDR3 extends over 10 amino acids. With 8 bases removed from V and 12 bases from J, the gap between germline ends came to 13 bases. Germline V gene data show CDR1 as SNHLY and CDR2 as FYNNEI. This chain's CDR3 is CASDDRVSFF. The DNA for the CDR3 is TGTGCCAGCGATGACAGAGTTTCTTTCTTT.

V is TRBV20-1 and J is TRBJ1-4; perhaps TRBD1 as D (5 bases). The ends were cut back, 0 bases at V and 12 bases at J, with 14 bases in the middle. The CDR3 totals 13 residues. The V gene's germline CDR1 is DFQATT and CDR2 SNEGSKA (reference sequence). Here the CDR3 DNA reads TGCAGTGCTAGAGACCAGGGCCTGAAGGAACTGTTTTTT. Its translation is CSARDQGLKELFF.

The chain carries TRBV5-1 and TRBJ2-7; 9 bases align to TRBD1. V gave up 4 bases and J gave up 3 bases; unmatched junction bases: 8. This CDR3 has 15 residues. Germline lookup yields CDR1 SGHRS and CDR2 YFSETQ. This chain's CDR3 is CASSPGQGLNYEQYF. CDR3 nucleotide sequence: TGCGCCAGCAGCCCGGGACAGGGCTTAAACTACGAGCAGTACTTC.

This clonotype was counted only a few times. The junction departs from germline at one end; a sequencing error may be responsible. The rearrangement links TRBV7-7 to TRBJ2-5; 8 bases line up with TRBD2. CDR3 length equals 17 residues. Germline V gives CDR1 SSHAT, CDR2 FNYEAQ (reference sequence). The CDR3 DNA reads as TGTGCTAGCAGCTCCACCGGGGGGGGCTCGTACCAAGAGACCCAGTACTTC. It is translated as CASSSTGGGSYQETQYF. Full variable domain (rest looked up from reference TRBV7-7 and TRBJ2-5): GAGVSQSPRYKVTKRGQDVTLRCDPISSHATLYWYQQALGQGPEFLTYFNYEAQPDKSGLPSDRFSAERPEGSISTLTIQRTEQRDSAMYRCASSSTGGGSYQETQYFGPGTRLLVL.

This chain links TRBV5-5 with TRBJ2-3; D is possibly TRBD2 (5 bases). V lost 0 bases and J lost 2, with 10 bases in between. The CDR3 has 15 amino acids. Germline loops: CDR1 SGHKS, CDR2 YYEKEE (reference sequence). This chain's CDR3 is CASSLVLEFTDTQYF. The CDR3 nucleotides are TGTGCCAGCAGCTTGGTACTAGAATTCACAGATACGCAGTATTTT. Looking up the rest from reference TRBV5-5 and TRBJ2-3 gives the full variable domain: DAGVTQSPTHLIKTRGQQVTLRCSPISGHKSVSWYQQVLGQGPQFIFQYYEKEERGRGNFPDRFSARQFPNYSSELNVNALLLGDSALYLCASSLVLEFTDTQYFGPGTRLTVL.

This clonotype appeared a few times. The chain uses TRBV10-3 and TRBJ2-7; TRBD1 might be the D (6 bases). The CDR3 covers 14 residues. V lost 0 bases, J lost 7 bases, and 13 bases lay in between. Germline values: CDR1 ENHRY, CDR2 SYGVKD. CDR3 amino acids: CAISESNTGKEQYF. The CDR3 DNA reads TGTGCCATCAGTGAGTCGAACACAGGGAAGGAGCAGTACTTC.

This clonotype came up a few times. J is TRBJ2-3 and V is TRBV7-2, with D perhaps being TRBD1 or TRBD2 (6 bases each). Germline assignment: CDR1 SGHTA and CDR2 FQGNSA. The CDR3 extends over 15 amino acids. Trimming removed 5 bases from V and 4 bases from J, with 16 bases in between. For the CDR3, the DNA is TGTGCCAGCAGCCCGGGCCAAAGGGGGGCAGATACGCAGTATTTT. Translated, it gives CASSPGQRGADTQYF.

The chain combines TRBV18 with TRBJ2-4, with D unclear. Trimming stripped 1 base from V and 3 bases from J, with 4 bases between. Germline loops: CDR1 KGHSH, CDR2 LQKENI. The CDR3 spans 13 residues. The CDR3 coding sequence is TGTGCCAGCTCACCACGGGACAAAAACATTCAGTACTTC. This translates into CASSPRDKNIQYF.

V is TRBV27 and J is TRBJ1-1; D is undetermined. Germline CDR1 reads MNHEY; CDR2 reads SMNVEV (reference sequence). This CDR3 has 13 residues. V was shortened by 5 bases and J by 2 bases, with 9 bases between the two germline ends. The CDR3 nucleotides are TGTGCCAGCAGTCCCCACTCAAACACTGAAGCTTTCTTT. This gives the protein CASSPHSNTEAFF.

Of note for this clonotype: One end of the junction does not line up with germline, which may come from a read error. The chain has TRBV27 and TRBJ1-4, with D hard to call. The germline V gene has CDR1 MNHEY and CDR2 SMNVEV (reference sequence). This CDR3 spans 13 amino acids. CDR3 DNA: TGTGCCAGCAGTTTCCGAGAAAATGGAAAACTGTTTTTT. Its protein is CASSFRENGKLFF.

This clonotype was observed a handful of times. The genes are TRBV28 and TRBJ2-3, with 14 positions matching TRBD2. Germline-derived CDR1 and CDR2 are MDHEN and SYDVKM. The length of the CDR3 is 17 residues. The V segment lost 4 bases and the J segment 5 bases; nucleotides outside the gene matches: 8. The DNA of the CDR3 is TGTGCCAGCAGTTCGCTGGGACTAGCGGGAGTAGGAGATACGCAGTATTTT. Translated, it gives CASSSLGLAGVGDTQYF.

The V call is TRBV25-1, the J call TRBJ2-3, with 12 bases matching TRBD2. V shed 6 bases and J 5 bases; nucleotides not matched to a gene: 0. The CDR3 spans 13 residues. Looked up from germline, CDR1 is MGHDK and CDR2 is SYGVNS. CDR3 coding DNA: TGTGCCAGCAGGACTAGCGGGGGAGATACGCAGTATTTT. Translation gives CASRTSGGDTQYF.

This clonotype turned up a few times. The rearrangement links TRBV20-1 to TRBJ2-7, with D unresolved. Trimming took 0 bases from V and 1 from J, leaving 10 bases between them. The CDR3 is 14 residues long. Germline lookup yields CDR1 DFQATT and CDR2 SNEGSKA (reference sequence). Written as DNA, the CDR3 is TGCAGTGCTAGAGACCCTTTACTGTCCTACGAGCAGTACTTC. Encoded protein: CSARDPLLSYEQYF.

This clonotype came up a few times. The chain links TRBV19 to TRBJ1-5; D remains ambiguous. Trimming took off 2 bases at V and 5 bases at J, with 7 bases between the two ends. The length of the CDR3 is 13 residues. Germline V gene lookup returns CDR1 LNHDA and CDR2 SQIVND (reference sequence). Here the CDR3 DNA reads TGTGCCAGTAGTATATCGGTTTATCAGCCCCAGCATTTT. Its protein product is CASSISVYQPQHF.

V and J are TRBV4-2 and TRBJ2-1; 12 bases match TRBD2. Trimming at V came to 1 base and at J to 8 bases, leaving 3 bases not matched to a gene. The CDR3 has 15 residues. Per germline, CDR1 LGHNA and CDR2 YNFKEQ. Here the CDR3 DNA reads TGTGCCAGCAGCCAAGGCAGGACTAGCGGGGATGAGCAGTTCTTC. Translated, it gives CASSQGRTSGDEQFF.

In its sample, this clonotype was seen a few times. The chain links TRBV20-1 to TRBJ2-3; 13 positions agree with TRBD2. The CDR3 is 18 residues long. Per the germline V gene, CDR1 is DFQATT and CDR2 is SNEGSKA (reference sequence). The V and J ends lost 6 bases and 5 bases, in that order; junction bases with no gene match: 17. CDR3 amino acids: CSADALAGGSASGDTQYF. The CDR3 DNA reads TGCAGTGCGGACGCACTAGCGGGAGGGTCCGCCTCCGGAGATACGCAGTATTTT.

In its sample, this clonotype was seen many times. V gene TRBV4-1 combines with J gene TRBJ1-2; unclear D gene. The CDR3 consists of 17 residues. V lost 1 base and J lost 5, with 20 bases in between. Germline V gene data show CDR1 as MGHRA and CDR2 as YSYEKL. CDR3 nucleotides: TGCGCCAGCAGCCAAGTCCCCCCACCGAGCGCTCCTTATGGCTACACCTTC. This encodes CASSQVPPPSAPYGYTF.

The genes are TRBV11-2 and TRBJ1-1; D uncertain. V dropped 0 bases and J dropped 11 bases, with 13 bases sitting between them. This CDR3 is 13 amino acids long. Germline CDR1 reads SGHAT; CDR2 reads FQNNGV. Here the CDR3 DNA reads TGTGCCAGCAGCTTAGATCGAGGCAGCCGGGCTTTCTTT. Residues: CASSLDRGSRAFF.

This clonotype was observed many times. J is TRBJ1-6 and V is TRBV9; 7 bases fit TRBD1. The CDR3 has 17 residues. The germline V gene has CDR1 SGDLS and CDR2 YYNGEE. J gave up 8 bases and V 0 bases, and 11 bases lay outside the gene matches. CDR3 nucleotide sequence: TGTGCCAGCAGCGTAGAGAAGTATGGCACAGGGGATTCACCCCTCCACTTT. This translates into CASSVEKYGTGDSPLHF.